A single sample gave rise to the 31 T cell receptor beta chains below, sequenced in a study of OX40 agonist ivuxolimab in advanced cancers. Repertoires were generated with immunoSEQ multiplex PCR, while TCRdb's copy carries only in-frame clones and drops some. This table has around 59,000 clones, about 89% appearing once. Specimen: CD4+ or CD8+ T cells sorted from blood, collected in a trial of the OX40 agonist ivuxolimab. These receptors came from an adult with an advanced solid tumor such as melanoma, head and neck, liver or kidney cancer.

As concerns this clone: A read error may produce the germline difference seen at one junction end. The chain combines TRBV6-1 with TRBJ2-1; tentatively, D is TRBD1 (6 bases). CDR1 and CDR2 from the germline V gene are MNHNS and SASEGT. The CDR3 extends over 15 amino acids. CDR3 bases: TGTGCCAGCAGGGAAGACAGGAGCTCCTACAATGAGCAGTTCTTC. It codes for CASREDRSSYNEQFF.

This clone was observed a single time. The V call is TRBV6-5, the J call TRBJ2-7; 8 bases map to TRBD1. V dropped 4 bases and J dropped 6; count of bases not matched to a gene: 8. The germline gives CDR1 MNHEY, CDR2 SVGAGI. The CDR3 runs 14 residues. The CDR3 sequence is CASSSGTGSTEQYF. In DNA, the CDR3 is TGTGCCAGCAGTTCCGGGACAGGATCGACCGAGCAGTACTTC.

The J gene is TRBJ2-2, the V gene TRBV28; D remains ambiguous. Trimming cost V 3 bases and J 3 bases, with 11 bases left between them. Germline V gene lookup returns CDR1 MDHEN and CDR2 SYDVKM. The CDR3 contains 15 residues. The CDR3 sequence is CASSFFYGYTGELFF. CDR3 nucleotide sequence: TGTGCCAGCAGTTTTTTTTACGGCTACACCGGGGAGCTGTTTTTT. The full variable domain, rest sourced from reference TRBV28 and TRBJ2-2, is DVKVTQSSRYLVKRTGEKVFLECVQDMDHENMFWYRQDPGLGLRLIYFSYDVKMKEKGDIPEGYSVSREKKERFSLILESASTNQTSMYLCASSFFYGYTGELFFGEGSRLTVL.

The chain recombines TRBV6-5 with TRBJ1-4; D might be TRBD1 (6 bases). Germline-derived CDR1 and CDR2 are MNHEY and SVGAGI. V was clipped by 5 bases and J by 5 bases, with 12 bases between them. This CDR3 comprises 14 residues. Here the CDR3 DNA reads TGTGCCAGCAGTCTGGACAGTGAAAATGAAAAACTGTTTTTT. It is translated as CASSLDSENEKLFF.

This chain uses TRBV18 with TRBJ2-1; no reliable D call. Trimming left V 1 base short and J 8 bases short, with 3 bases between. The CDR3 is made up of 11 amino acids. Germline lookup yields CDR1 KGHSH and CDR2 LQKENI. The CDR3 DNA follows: TGTGCCAGCTCACCACAGCATGAGCAGTTCTTC. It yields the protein CASSPQHEQFF. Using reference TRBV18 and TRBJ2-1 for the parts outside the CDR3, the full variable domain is NAGVMQNPRHLVRRRGQEARLRCSPMKGHSHVYWYRQLPEEGLKFMVYLQKENIIDESGMPKERFSAEFPKEGPSILRIQQVVRGDSAAYFCASSPQHEQFFGPGTRLTVL.

The CDR3 sequence is CSARLRAQYF. The CDR3 DNA is TGCAGTGCTAGATTGCGGGCCCAGTACTTC. The J gene is TRBJ2-5, the V gene TRBV20-1, with a possible D match to TRBD2 (5 bases). There are 10 residues in the CDR3. V lost 2 bases and J lost 9, with 7 bases in between. Germline V gene data show CDR1 as DFQATT and CDR2 as SNEGSKA (reference sequence).

The CDR3 DNA sequence: TGTGCCAGCGATCGAGTGAACACCGGGGAGCTGTTTTTT. This encodes CASDRVNTGELFF. This chain connects TRBV7-2 to TRBJ2-2, with no clear D. Trimming cost V 8 bases and J 1 base, with 8 bases left between them. The CDR3 consists of 13 residues. CDR1 and CDR2 from the germline V gene are SGHTA and FQGNSA.

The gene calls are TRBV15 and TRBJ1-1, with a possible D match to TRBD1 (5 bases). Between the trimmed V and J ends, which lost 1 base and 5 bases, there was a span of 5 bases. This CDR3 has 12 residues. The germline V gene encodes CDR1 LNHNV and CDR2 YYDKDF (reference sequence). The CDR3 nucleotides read TGTGCCACCAGCAGAGGGGGGACTGAAGCTTTCTTT. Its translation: CATSRGGTEAFF.

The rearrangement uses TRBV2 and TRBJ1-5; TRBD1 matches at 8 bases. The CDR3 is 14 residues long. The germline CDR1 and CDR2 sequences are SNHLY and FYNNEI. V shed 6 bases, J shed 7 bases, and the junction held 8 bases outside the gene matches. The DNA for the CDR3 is TGTGCCAGCAGGACCGCAGACAGGGGCCAGCCCCAGCATTTT. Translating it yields CASRTADRGQPQHF.

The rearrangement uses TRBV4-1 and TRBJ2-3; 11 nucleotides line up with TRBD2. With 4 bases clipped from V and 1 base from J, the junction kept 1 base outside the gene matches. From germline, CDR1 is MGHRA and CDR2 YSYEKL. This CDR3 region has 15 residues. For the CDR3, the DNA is TGCGCCAGCAGCCTACTAGCGGGAGGCACAGATACGCAGTATTTT. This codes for CASSLLAGGTDTQYF.

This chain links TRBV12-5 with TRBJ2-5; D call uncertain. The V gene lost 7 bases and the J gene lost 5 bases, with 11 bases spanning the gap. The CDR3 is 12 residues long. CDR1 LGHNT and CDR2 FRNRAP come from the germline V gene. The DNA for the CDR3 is TGTGCTAGTGAACGGGCCTTGGAGACCCAGTACTTC. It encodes CASERALETQYF.

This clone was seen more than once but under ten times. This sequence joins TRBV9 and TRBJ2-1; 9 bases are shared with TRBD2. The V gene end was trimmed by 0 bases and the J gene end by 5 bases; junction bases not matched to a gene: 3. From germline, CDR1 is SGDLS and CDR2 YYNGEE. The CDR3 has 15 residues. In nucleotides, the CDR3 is TGTGCCAGCAGCGTAGGACTAGCGGAGCACAATGAGCAGTTCTTC. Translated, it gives CASSVGLAEHNEQFF.

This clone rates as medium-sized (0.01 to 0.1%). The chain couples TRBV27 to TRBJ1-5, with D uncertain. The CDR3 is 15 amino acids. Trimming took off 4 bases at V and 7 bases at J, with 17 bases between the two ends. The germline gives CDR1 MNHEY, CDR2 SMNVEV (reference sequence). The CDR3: CASSSHHSGGQPQHF. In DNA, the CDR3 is TGTGCCAGCAGTTCACATCACTCAGGTGGACAGCCCCAGCATTTT.

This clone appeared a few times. The CDR3 is CASSPGLAGADTQYF. DNA of the CDR3: TGTGCCAGCAGCCCGGGACTAGCGGGAGCAGATACGCAGTATTTT. The rearrangement uses TRBV7-2 and TRBJ2-3; 14 bases fit TRBD2. Germline V gene sequence: CDR1 SGHTA, CDR2 FQGNSA. CDR3 length equals 15 residues. V lost 5 bases to trimming and J lost 4 bases; unmatched junction nucleotides: 2.

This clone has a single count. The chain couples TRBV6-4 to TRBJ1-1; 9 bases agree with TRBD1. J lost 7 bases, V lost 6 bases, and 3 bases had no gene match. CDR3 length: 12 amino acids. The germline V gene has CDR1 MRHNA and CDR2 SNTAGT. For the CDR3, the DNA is TGTGCCAGCAGCCCGGGACAGGGTGAAGCTTTCTTT. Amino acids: CASSPGQGEAFF.

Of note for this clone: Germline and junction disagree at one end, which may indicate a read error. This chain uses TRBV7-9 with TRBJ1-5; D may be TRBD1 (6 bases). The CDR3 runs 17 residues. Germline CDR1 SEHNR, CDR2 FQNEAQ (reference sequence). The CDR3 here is CASSLAEGVWGNQPQHF. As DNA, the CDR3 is TGTGCCAGCAGCCTAGCCGAGGGGGTCTGGGGCAATCAGCCCCAGCATTTT.

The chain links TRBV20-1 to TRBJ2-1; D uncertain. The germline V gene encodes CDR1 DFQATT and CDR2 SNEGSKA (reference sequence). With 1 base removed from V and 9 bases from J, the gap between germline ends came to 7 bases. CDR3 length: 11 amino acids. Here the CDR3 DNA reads TGCAGTGCTAGAGGAGACGTTGAGCAGTTCTTC. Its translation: CSARGDVEQFF.

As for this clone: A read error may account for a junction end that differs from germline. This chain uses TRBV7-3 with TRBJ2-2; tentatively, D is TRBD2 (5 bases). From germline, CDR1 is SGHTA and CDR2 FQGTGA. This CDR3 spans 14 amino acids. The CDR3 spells CASSLTRDAGELFF. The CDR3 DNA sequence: TGTGCCAGCAGCCTAACCCGGGATGCCGGGGAGCTGTTTTTT. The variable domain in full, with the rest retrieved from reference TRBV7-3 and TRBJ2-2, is GAGVSQTPSNKVTEKGKYVELRCDPISGHTALYWYRQSLGQGPEFLIYFQGTGAADDSGLPNDRFFAVRPEGSVSTLKIQRTERGDSAVYLCASSLTRDAGELFFGEGSRLTVL.

In DNA, the CDR3 is TGTGCCAGTAGGCCGGACAGGGTTGGTGAAAAACTGTTTTTT. Amino acid sequence: CASRPDRVGEKLFF. The rearrangement links TRBV19 to TRBJ1-4; the match to TRBD1 covers 8 bases. Germline values: CDR1 LNHDA, CDR2 SQIVND (reference sequence). The V and J ends lost 6 bases and 7 bases, in that order; junction bases with no gene match: 7. This CDR3 comprises 14 residues.

CDR3 coding DNA: TGTGCCAGCAAGGCAGCTATGAACACTGAAGCTTTCTTT. The encoded protein is CASKAAMNTEAFF. This chain joins TRBV25-1 and TRBJ1-1, with no clear D. This CDR3 region has 13 residues. The germline gives CDR1 MGHDK, CDR2 SYGVNS. V lost 7 bases to trimming and J lost 0 bases, with 9 bases between them.

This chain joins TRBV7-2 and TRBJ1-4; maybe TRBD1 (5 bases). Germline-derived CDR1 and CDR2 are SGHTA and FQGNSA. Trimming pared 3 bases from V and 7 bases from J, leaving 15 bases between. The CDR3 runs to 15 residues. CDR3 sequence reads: CASSFKGRMREKLFF. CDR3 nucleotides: TGTGCCAGCAGCTTTAAGGGGAGGATGCGTGAAAAACTGTTTTTT.

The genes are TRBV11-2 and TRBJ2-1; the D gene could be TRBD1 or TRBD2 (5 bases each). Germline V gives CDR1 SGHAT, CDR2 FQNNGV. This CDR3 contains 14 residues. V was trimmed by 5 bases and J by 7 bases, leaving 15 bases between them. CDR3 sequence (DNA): TGTGCCAGCAGCGTCTTCGGGACCCGAAATGAGCAGTTCTTC. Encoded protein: CASSVFGTRNEQFF.

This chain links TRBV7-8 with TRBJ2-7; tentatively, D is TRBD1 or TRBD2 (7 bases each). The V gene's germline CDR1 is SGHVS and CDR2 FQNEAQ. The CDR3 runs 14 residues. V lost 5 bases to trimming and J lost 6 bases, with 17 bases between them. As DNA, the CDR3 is TGTGCCAGCAGCCCCAGGGGGACTACATTCGAGCAGTACTTC. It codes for CASSPRGTTFEQYF.

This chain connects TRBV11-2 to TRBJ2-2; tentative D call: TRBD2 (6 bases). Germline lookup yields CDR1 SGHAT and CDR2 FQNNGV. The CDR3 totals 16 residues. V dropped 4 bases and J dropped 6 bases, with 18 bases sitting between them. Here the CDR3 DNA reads TGTGCCAGCAGCTCTCAGGGAGGATTCCAGGCCGGGGAGCTGTTTTTT. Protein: CASSSQGGFQAGELFF.

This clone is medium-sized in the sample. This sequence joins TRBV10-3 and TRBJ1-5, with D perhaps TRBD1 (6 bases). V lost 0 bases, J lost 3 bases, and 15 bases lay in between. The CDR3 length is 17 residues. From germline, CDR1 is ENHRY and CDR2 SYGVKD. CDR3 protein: CAISESKGDLLNQPQHF. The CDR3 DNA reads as TGTGCCATCAGTGAGTCGAAGGGGGATTTACTCAATCAGCCCCAGCATTTT.

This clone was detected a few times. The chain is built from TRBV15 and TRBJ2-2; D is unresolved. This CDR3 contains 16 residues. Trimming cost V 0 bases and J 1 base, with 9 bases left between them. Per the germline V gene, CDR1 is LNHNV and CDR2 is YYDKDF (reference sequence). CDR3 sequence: CATSRESDQNTGELFF. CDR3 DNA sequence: TGTGCCACCAGCAGAGAGTCGGACCAGAACACCGGGGAGCTGTTTTTT.

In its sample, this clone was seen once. CDR3 sequence reads: CASGLKRRGKNQPQHF. For the CDR3, the DNA is TGTGCTAGTGGTTTAAAGCGGAGGGGCAAGAATCAGCCCCAGCATTTT. The chain employs TRBV12-5 and TRBJ1-5; D possibly corresponds to TRBD1 (5 bases). V dropped 3 bases and J dropped 4 bases, with 16 bases sitting between them. This CDR3 comprises 16 residues. The germline gives CDR1 LGHNT, CDR2 FRNRAP.

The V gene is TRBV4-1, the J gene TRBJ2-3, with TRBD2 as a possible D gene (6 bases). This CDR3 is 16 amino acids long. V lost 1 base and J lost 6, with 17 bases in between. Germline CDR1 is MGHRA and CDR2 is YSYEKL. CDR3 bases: TGCGCCAGCAGCCAAGTCGTGACGGGAGAAGGGGATACGCAGTATTTT. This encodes CASSQVVTGEGDTQYF.

The CDR3 sequence is CASSFAVNYGYTF. CDR3 in DNA: TGTGCCAGCAGTTTCGCAGTAAACTATGGCTACACCTTC. The chain is built from TRBV27 and TRBJ1-2; D gene uncertain. V was cut by 3 bases and J by 2 bases, with 7 bases left in between. CDR3 length: 13 residues. The V gene's germline CDR1 is MNHEY and CDR2 SMNVEV (reference sequence).

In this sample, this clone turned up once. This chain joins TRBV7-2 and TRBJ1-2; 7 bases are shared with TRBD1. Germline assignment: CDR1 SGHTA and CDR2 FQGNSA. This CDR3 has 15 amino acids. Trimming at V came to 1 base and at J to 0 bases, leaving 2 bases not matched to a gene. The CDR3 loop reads CASSLVGQSNYGYTF. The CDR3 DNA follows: TGTGCCAGCAGCTTAGTGGGACAGTCTAACTATGGCTACACCTTC. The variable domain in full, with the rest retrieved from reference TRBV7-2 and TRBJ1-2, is GAGVSQSPSNKVTEKGKDVELRCDPISGHTALYWYRQSLGQGLEFLIYFQGNSAPDKSGLPSDRFSAERTGGSVSTLTIQRTQQEDSAVYLCASSLVGQSNYGYTFGSGTRLTVV.

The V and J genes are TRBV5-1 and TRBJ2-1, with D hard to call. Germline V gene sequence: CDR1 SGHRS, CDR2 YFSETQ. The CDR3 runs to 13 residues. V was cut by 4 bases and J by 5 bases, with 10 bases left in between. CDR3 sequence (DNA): TGCGCCAGCAGCCCACCGTCTGACAATGAGCAGTTCTTC. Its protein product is CASSPPSDNEQFF.